This T cell receptor (beta chain) was observed in a study of OX40 agonist ivuxolimab in advanced cancers. Note on this clone: What it binds is unknown.

Points from the study as a whole: Low normalized T-cell clonal expansion was additionally recorded for some nonresponders.

The length of the CDR3 is 15 residues. V lost 4 bases and J 2 bases, leaving 12 bases between the germline ends. Per the germline V gene, CDR1 is LGHNA and CDR2 is YSLEER. The method was immunoSEQ multiplex PCR; TCRdb's version includes in-frame clones alone and lacks a portion of them. The sample comprises approximately 76,000 clones, 65% to 90% of which are singletons, and approximately 0.61% rests with the top ten. The sequence derives from an adult with an advanced solid tumor such as melanoma, head and neck, liver or kidney cancer. This chain uses TRBV4-3 with TRBJ1-3; no firm D call. The sequencing here drew on CD4+ or CD8+ T cells sorted from blood, taken in a trial of the OX40 agonist ivuxolimab. The CDR3 region is CASSPIGSAGNTIYF. The CDR3 DNA reads as TGCGCCAGCAGCCCTATAGGTAGCGCTGGAAACACCATATATTTT.